The 8 T cell receptor beta chains listed next were all sequenced from one sample in a study of blood T cell repertoires in COVID-19. Produced via immunoSEQ multiplex PCR; TCRdb's table is partial and in-frame only. Of 310,000 or so clones listed, roughly 90% are singletons. Sequencing used PBMCs or T cells enriched from blood (not recorded which). Receptor source: a woman between 18 and 29 years old who had recovered from COVID-19.

The rearrangement joins TRBV19 to TRBJ2-1; D possibly corresponds to TRBD2 (5 bases). This CDR3 is 15 amino acids long. Trimming left V 4 bases short and J 7 bases short, with 17 bases between. The germline CDR1 and CDR2 sequences are LNHDA and SQIVND (reference sequence). The CDR3 sequence is CASSTPHGRGNEQFF. CDR3 in DNA: TGTGCCAGTAGTACTCCCCACGGTCGCGGGAATGAGCAGTTCTTC.

V is TRBV5-6 and J is TRBJ2-2; D possibly corresponds to TRBD2 (6 bases). This CDR3 has 14 amino acids. Trimming shortened V by 4 bases and J by 5 bases, and 12 bases separated the two germline ends. The germline V gene has CDR1 SGHDT and CDR2 YYEEEE. CDR3 loop: CASSRDWGTGELFF. The CDR3 coding sequence is TGTGCCAGCAGCCGGGACTGGGGTACCGGGGAGCTGTTTTTT.

The chain recombines TRBV5-1 with TRBJ2-6; TRBD1 is a possible D gene (5 bases). The CDR3 runs to 21 residues. Trimming pared 1 base from V and 0 bases from J, leaving 23 bases between. In germline, CDR1 is SGHRS, CDR2 YFSETQ. CDR3 amino acids: CASSLRLRLQGLSSGANVLTF. The CDR3 nucleotides read TGCGCCAGCAGCTTGAGGTTACGGCTTCAGGGCTTGAGCTCTGGGGCCAACGTCCTGACTTTC. The full variable domain, with the rest looked up from reference TRBV5-1 and TRBJ2-6, is KAGVTQTPRYLIKTRGQQVTLSCSPISGHRSVSWYQQTPGQGLQFLFEYFSETQRNKGNFPGRFSGRQFSNSRSEMNVSTLELGDSALYLCASSLRLRLQGLSSGANVLTFGAGSRLTVL.

J is TRBJ2-7 and V is TRBV19; a possible D gene is TRBD2 (5 bases). Germline V gives CDR1 LNHDA, CDR2 SQIVND (reference sequence). V lost 3 bases, J lost 4 bases, and 16 bases lay in between. The CDR3 covers 15 residues. DNA of the CDR3: TGTGCCAGTAGTATCGGGGTGGGCCGATTTTACGAGCAGTACTTC. Protein product: CASSIGVGRFYEQYF. Using reference TRBV19 and TRBJ2-7 for the parts outside the CDR3, the full variable domain is DGGITQSPKYLFRKEGQNVTLSCEQNLNHDAMYWYRQDPGQGLRLIYYSQIVNDFQKGDIAEGYSVSREKKESFPLTVTSAQKNPTAFYLCASSIGVGRFYEQYFGPGTRLTVT.

V and J are TRBV7-9 and TRBJ2-1, with a tentative D call TRBD2 (5 bases). The ends were cut back, 8 bases at V and 10 bases at J, with 18 bases in the middle. There are 13 residues in the CDR3. Germline V CDR1 and CDR2: SEHNR, FQNEAQ (reference sequence). The CDR3 sequence: CASALRTDGEQFF. In DNA form, the CDR3 reads TGTGCCAGCGCGCTCAGGACTGATGGGGAGCAGTTCTTC.

The chain combines TRBV19 with TRBJ1-1; 10 positions match TRBD1. The CDR3 sequence is 16 residues long. The V segment lost 5 bases and the J segment 6 bases; nucleotides outside the gene matches: 12. The germline CDR1 and CDR2 sequences are LNHDA and SQIVND (reference sequence). This CDR3 is CASSAPGTGVSAEAFF. The CDR3 coding sequence is TGTGCCAGTAGTGCTCCCGGGACAGGGGTTTCGGCTGAAGCTTTCTTT.

This chain uses TRBV7-2 with TRBJ2-1; possibly TRBD2 for D (6 bases). Trimming left V 4 bases short and J 9 bases short, with 22 bases between. The CDR3 contains 16 residues. Germline CDR1 SGHTA, CDR2 FQGNSA. The CDR3 DNA reads as TGTGCCAGCAGCTCCTTAGCGGAGATGGGGTGGGGTGAGCAGTTCTTC. Encoded protein: CASSSLAEMGWGEQFF.

The gene calls are TRBV7-9 and TRBJ1-1; 10 bases are shared with TRBD1. The CDR3 has 14 residues. Germline assignment: CDR1 SEHNR and CDR2 FQNEAQ (reference sequence). Germline trimming cut 5 bases from V and 1 base from J; bases unmatched to any gene: 1. Here the CDR3 reads CASSGQGGNTEAFF. For the CDR3, the DNA is TGTGCCAGCAGCGGACAGGGGGGGAACACTGAAGCTTTCTTT.